These 22 T cell receptor beta chains were all obtained from the same sample, sequenced in a study of T cells in Graves' hyperthyroidism and ophthalmopathy. From RNA transcripts, TCR beta CDR3 regions were amplified. First-round RT-PCR targeting the TCR CDR3 was performed with the HTBI primer set. Using its own MiXCR run on the multiplex PCR reads, TCRdb lists one record per CDR3 protein. The data show hundreds of thousands of distinct CDR3 sequences, with 14% to 15% seen just once and approximately 29% held by the top ten. The sample comprised blood. The receptor set was obtained from a woman aged 25 to 39 with Graves' hyperthyroidism.

This clonotype was observed many times. This rearrangement joins TRBV12-3 or TRBV12-4 to TRBJ2-7; maybe TRBD2 (5 bases). The CDR3 is 14 residues long. V was clipped by 3 bases and J by 3 bases, with 12 bases between them. The CDR3 bases are TGTGCCAGCAGTTTTGCCGGGATCCTCTACGAGCAGTACTTC. It specifies CASSFAGILYEQYF.

The chain carries TRBV28 and TRBJ1-2, with D hard to call. Deletions cut 6 bases from V and 2 bases from J, with 13 bases between. The CDR3 contains 14 residues. Germline V gene lookup returns CDR1 MDHEN and CDR2 SYDVKM. The CDR3 DNA follows: TGTGCCAGCAGGAACAGCCTCACCAACTATGGCTACACCTTC. This translates into CASRNSLTNYGYTF.

This clonotype was picked up a small number of times. This rearrangement joins TRBV9 to TRBJ2-1; weak D call: TRBD2 (7 bases). CDR1 and CDR2 from the germline V gene are SGDLS and YYNGEE. V lost 4 bases to trimming and J lost 7 bases, with 15 bases between them. The CDR3 length is 14 residues. CDR3 nucleotides: TGTGCCAGCAGCCCTCCGGGGGGCGGGAATGAGCAGTTCTTC. Its translation: CASSPPGGGNEQFF. Filled out from reference TRBV9 and TRBJ2-1, the complete variable domain reads DSGVTQTPKHLITATGQRVTLRCSPRSGDLSVYWYQQSLDQGLQFLIQYYNGEERAKGNILERFSAQQFPDLHSELNLSSLELGDSALYFCASSPPGGGNEQFFGPGTRLTVL.

V and J are TRBV25-1 and TRBJ2-4; 8 nucleotides line up with TRBD2. This CDR3 has 14 amino acids. The junction had 7 bases not matched to a gene; V was cut back by 4 bases and J by 8 bases. Germline CDR1 reads MGHDK; CDR2 reads SYGVNS. CDR3 nucleotide sequence: TGTGCCAGCAGTGGGTTTGTCGGGAGGGACATTCAGTACTTC. This gives the protein CASSGFVGRDIQYF. The whole variable domain, remainder taken from reference TRBV25-1 and TRBJ2-4, is EADIYQTPRYLVIGTGKKITLECSQTMGHDKMYWYQQDPGMELHLIHYSYGVNSTEKGDLSSESTVSRIRTEHFPLTLESARPSHTSQYLCASSGFVGRDIQYFGAGTRLSVL.

In this sample, this clonotype turned up many times. The genes are TRBV6-6 and TRBJ1-6; TRBD1 aligns across 11 bases. J gave up 8 bases and V 1 base, and 1 base lay outside the gene matches. CDR3 length: 15 residues. The germline CDR1 and CDR2 sequences are MNHNY and SVGAGI (reference sequence). CDR3 sequence: CASSYLGQGDSPLHF. In nucleotides, the CDR3 is TGTGCCAGCAGTTACTTGGGACAGGGGGATTCACCCCTCCACTTT.

Many counts were recorded for this clonotype. The rearrangement joins TRBV28 to TRBJ2-7; 9 bases match TRBD1. The J segment lost 5 bases and the V segment lost 6 bases, leaving 11 bases of the junction unmatched. The CDR3 loop spans 15 amino acids. CDR1 is MDHEN and CDR2 is SYDVKM in the germline V gene. CDR3 region: CASRPGTGKTHEQYF. CDR3 sequence (DNA): TGTGCCAGCAGACCAGGGACAGGGAAAACGCACGAGCAGTACTTC.

The chain joins TRBV28 to TRBJ1-1, with 9 bases lining up with TRBD1. CDR1 and CDR2 (germline): MDHEN, SYDVKM. J gave up 0 bases and V 1 base, and 6 bases lay outside the gene matches. The CDR3 covers 17 residues. CDR3 sequence reads: CASSLLGQGLMNTEAFF. CDR3 in DNA: TGTGCCAGCAGTTTATTAGGACAGGGGCTCATGAACACTGAAGCTTTCTTT.

V and J are TRBV25-1 and TRBJ2-5; TRBD1 matches 8 bases. Germline values: CDR1 MGHDK, CDR2 SYGVNS. The CDR3 runs to 13 residues. V lost 5 bases and J lost 5; bases outside the gene matches: 4. The CDR3 coding sequence is TGTGCCAGCAGTCGGAGGACAGGGGAGACCCAGTACTTC. Its translation is CASSRRTGETQYF.

This clonotype was picked up many times. The chain joins TRBV5-1 to TRBJ2-1; 9 bases fit TRBD1. V was pared by 5 bases and J by 9 bases, with 6 bases of the junction left unmatched. Germline V gene data show CDR1 as SGHRS and CDR2 as YFSETQ. The CDR3 extends over 13 amino acids. As DNA, the CDR3 is TGCGCCAGCAGAACCGGGACAGGGCCTGAGCAGTTCTTC. It translates to CASRTGTGPEQFF. The entire variable domain, with the rest obtained from reference TRBV5-1 and TRBJ2-1, is as follows: KAGVTQTPRYLIKTRGQQVTLSCSPISGHRSVSWYQQTPGQGLQFLFEYFSETQRNKGNFPGRFSGRQFSNSRSEMNVSTLELGDSALYLCASRTGTGPEQFFGPGTRLTVL.

J is TRBJ2-5 and V is TRBV6-5; 11 bases map to TRBD2. The CDR3 covers 16 residues. J gave up 5 bases and V 0 bases, and 5 bases lay outside the gene matches. The germline V gene has CDR1 MNHEY and CDR2 SVGAGI. CDR3 region: CASSYSTSGSYETQYF. In DNA form, the CDR3 reads TGTGCCAGCAGTTACTCCACTAGCGGGAGTTATGAGACCCAGTACTTC.

The chain has TRBV6-1 and TRBJ2-5; a weak D match, TRBD2 (7 bases). This CDR3 has 14 residues. Trimming removed 6 bases from V and 2 bases from J, with 13 bases in between. The germline V gene has CDR1 MNHNS and CDR2 SASEGT. The CDR3, as DNA: TGTGCCAGCAGCCTCGGGGGGCCGCAAGAGACCCAGTACTTC. Its translation: CASSLGGPQETQYF.

This chain connects TRBV27 to TRBJ1-4; D is unresolved. Germline values: CDR1 MNHEY, CDR2 SMNVEV (reference sequence). The CDR3 loop spans 13 amino acids. The ends were cut back, 4 bases at V and 6 bases at J, with 9 bases in the middle. For the CDR3, the DNA is TGTGCCAGCAGTTCGACCTTGGATGAAAAACTGTTTTTT. Translation gives CASSSTLDEKLFF.

In the case of this clonotype: A much larger clone lies one base from this, so it may be a read error. The chain links TRBV6-2 or TRBV6-3 to TRBJ2-7; D is unclear. The V gene lost 9 bases and the J gene lost 1 base, with 25 bases spanning the gap. The CDR3 spans 17 residues. Per germline, CDR1 MNHEY and CDR2 SVGEGT. The CDR3 nucleotides are TGTGCCAGTAGACCCCCCGTCGTCATTGGCCAATCCTACGAGCAGTACTTC. It yields the protein CASRPPVVIGQSYEQYF.

This chain connects TRBV6-1 to TRBJ1-1; tentative D call: TRBD1 (6 bases). V was shortened by 5 bases and J by 11 bases, with 15 bases between the two germline ends. Germline loops: CDR1 MNHNS, CDR2 SASEGT. CDR3 length equals 12 residues. The CDR3 sequence is CASSQNREQAFF. In DNA, the CDR3 is TGTGCCAGCAGTCAGAACAGGGAGCAGGCTTTCTTT.

Ten or more counts support this clonotype. The chain employs TRBV6-1 and TRBJ1-2, with TRBD1 matching over 7 bases. The trim removed 5 bases at V and 5 bases at J, leaving 2 bases unmatched. CDR1 and CDR2 from the germline V gene are MNHNS and SASEGT. The CDR3 covers 12 residues. The CDR3: CASSQQGYGYTF. CDR3 nucleotide sequence: TGTGCCAGCAGTCAACAGGGGTATGGCTACACCTTC.

This clonotype has only a few counts. This chain connects TRBV28 to TRBJ1-4; D is ambiguous. Germline CDR1 and CDR2: MDHEN and SYDVKM. The ends were cut back, 5 bases at V and 8 bases at J, with 12 bases in the middle. The CDR3 extends over 13 amino acids. The CDR3 here is CASSVFRTEKLFF. The CDR3 DNA follows: TGTGCCAGCAGTGTATTTCGGACGGAAAAACTGTTTTTT.

On this clonotype itself: The junction does not match germline at one end; this may be a read error. The rearrangement uses TRBV6-1 and TRBJ2-6, with TRBD1 matching over 9 bases. CDR3 length: 18 residues. Per germline, CDR1 MNHNS and CDR2 SASEGT. CDR3 sequence (DNA): TGTGCCAGCAGTACCACGGGACAGGGATCTTCTGGGGTCAACGTCCTGACTTTC. Translated: CASSTTGQGSSGVNVLTF.

A remark on this clonotype: This may stem from a read error, because a much larger clone lies one nucleotide away. The chain uses TRBV29-1 and TRBJ2-7; possible D gene TRBD2, 6 bases. V lost 5 bases, J lost 10 bases, and 18 bases lay in between. The CDR3 is made up of 12 amino acids. Germline CDR1 reads SQVTM; CDR2 reads ANQGSEA. As DNA, the CDR3 is TGCAGCGTTAGGCGGGGACTTTGGGAACAGTACTTC. This sequence encodes CSVRRGLWEQYF.

The CDR3 coding sequence is TGTGCCAGCAGTGAAAGCCCGGGGGGACAGTCTGGAAACACCATATATTTT. Amino acids: CASSESPGGQSGNTIYF. V usage is TRBV6-1 and J usage is TRBJ1-3; 7 positions agree with TRBD1. After removal of 2 bases from V and 1 base from J, the junction contained 8 bases not matched to a gene. CDR3 length: 17 residues. Germline CDR1 and CDR2: MNHNS and SASEGT.

This clonotype was recorded a few times. The V and J genes are TRBV6-4 and TRBJ2-1, with 9 bases lining up with TRBD1. The junction had 9 bases not matched to a gene; V was cut back by 2 bases and J by 7 bases. This CDR3 has 16 amino acids. Germline-derived CDR1 and CDR2 are MRHNA and SNTAGT. CDR3 region: CASSDETGGSWNEQFF. The CDR3 DNA is TGTGCCAGCAGTGACGAAACAGGGGGCTCGTGGAATGAGCAGTTCTTC.

Regarding this clonotype: This may be a read error, as it is one base from a much larger clone. The chain recombines TRBV3-1 with TRBJ1-2; D is perhaps TRBD1 (5 bases). This CDR3 spans 15 amino acids. CDR1 and CDR2 (germline): LGHDT, YNNKEL (reference sequence). V lost 4 bases and J lost 4, with 16 bases in between. Here the CDR3 reads CASSLIGVPGYGYTF. For the CDR3, the DNA is TGTGCCAGCAGCCTGATAGGGGTCCCGGGCTATGGCTACACCTTC.

This clonotype has a count of ten or more. The J gene is TRBJ2-7, the V gene TRBV7-2; 7 bases match TRBD2. The V segment lost 1 base and the J segment 2 bases; nucleotides outside the gene matches: 2. There are 14 residues in the CDR3. Germline CDR1 reads SGHTA; CDR2 reads FQGNSA. The CDR3: CASSLGGSAYEQYF. The CDR3 region has the DNA TGTGCCAGCAGCTTAGGCGGGAGCGCCTACGAGCAGTACTTC.